One and the same sample provided the 25 T cell receptor beta chains below, sequenced in a study of PD-1 blockade in classical Hodgkin lymphoma (dated by TCRdb to about 2020). This specimen's time point label, interpreted: cycle 4 day 1 (C4D1), after 6 weeks of nivolumab. All trial patients had relapsed after autologous stem cell transplantation, with cohorts A, B and C differing in prior brentuximab vedotin exposure. CD4+ T cells were purified from thawed PBMCs by magnetic negative selection with a Miltenyi CD4+ T cell isolation kit. Receptor libraries were prepared by the immunoSEQ multiplex PCR assay. This is the immuneACCESS table as TCRdb keeps it, with only in-frame sequences that have V and J called. A part of the clones is gone; compared with another copy, unresolved V genes explain less than half, and the rest is unexplained. The sample contains some 30,000 clones, 80% to 95% of them found a single time. In total, the top ten clones hold roughly 0.27% of the sample.

The sample here was CD4+ T cells from blood, taken before the fourth cycle of nivolumab. The receptors come from a human donor with classical Hodgkin lymphoma.

This clone has a single count. The rearrangement joins TRBV12-5 to TRBJ1-4; perhaps TRBD1 as D (6 bases). The ends were cut back, 0 bases at V and 0 bases at J, with 14 bases in the middle. Germline CDR1 reads LGHNT; CDR2 reads FRNRAP. The CDR3 contains 18 residues. DNA for the CDR3: TGTGCTAGTGGTTTGGTACCAGGGGTTCGAACAACTAATGAAAAACTGTTTTTT. Translation: CASGLVPGVRTTNEKLFF.

The chain recombines TRBV9 with TRBJ2-1, with 11 bases fitting TRBD2. Unmatched junction bases numbered 3, after V lost 4 bases and J lost 3 bases. There are 15 residues in the CDR3. Germline CDR1 reads SGDLS; CDR2 reads YYNGEE. The CDR3 reads CASSPGLADYNEQFF. For the CDR3, the DNA is TGTGCCAGCAGCCCGGGACTAGCGGACTACAATGAGCAGTTCTTC.

The J gene is TRBJ1-5, the V gene TRBV19; D might be TRBD1 (6 bases). Trimming shortened V by 4 bases and J by 1 base, and 8 bases separated the two germline ends. Germline values: CDR1 LNHDA, CDR2 SQIVND (reference sequence). The length of the CDR3 is 14 residues. CDR3 in amino acids: CASSTGVSNQPQHF. The CDR3 DNA sequence: TGTGCCAGTAGTACAGGGGTGAGCAATCAGCCCCAGCATTTT.

A single count supports this clone. This chain connects TRBV7-2 to TRBJ2-3, with TRBD2 as a possible D gene (5 bases). The V and J ends lost 5 bases and 4 bases respectively, with 16 bases between them. Germline-derived CDR1 and CDR2 are SGHTA and FQGNSA. This CDR3 spans 15 amino acids. The DNA of the CDR3 is TGTGCCAGCAGCCCATCCGCGGGTTTCGCAGATACGCAGTATTTT. Amino acids: CASSPSAGFADTQYF.

The chain is built from TRBV5-4 and TRBJ2-7; no clear D gene. The CDR3 totals 14 residues. Germline V CDR1 and CDR2: SGHNT, YYREEE (reference sequence). The ends were cut back, 4 bases at V and 2 bases at J, with 13 bases in the middle. The chain's CDR3 is CASSQKSGAYEQYF. The CDR3 nucleotides are TGTGCCAGCAGCCAAAAGTCCGGAGCCTACGAGCAGTACTTC.

This sequence joins TRBV25-1 and TRBJ2-3; D is undetermined. This CDR3 comprises 11 residues. V lost 5 bases and J lost 6, with 6 bases in between. Germline V gives CDR1 MGHDK, CDR2 SYGVNS. The CDR3 sequence is CASSQIDTQYF. The CDR3 bases are TGTGCCAGCAGTCAAATCGATACGCAGTATTTT. Full variable domain (outside the CDR3, taken from reference TRBV25-1 and TRBJ2-3): EADIYQTPRYLVIGTGKKITLECSQTMGHDKMYWYQQDPGMELHLIHYSYGVNSTEKGDLSSESTVSRIRTEHFPLTLESARPSHTSQYLCASSQIDTQYFGPGTRLTVL.

The chain combines TRBV6-1 with TRBJ1-1; D perhaps matches TRBD1 (6 bases). The germline CDR1 and CDR2 sequences are MNHNS and SASEGT. The ends were cut back, 7 bases at V and 4 bases at J, with 13 bases in the middle. There are 13 residues in the CDR3. The CDR3 DNA reads as TGTGCCAGCATTGACAGGCAGGGCACTGAAGCTTTCTTT. Translation: CASIDRQGTEAFF.

The chain combines TRBV2 with TRBJ1-3; unclear D gene. V lost 3 bases, J lost 9 bases, and 12 bases lay in between. The germline CDR1 and CDR2 sequences are SNHLY and FYNNEI. The CDR3 has 13 amino acids. CDR3 in amino acids: CASSEREVFTIYF. CDR3 DNA: TGTGCCAGCAGTGAGCGAGAGGTTTTCACCATATATTTT.

In DNA form, the CDR3 reads TGTGCCAGTCGGGGGGGGGCTGGGGCCAACGTCCTGACTTTC. Translated: CASRGGAGANVLTF. The chain uses TRBV27 and TRBJ2-6; 8 nucleotides agree with TRBD2. CDR1 is MNHEY, CDR2 SMNVEV, per germline (reference sequence). The CDR3 has 14 amino acids. V lost 9 bases to trimming and J lost 2 bases; unmatched junction nucleotides: 3.

The genes are TRBV6-5 and TRBJ1-1, with D perhaps TRBD1 (5 bases). The CDR3 is made up of 12 amino acids. Germline CDR1 is MNHEY and CDR2 is SVGAGI. Trimming left V 5 bases short and J 1 base short, with 5 bases between. The CDR3 DNA reads TGTGCCAGCAGTACAGGGAACACTGAAGCTTTCTTT. Encoded protein: CASSTGNTEAFF.

The V gene is TRBV4-2, the J gene TRBJ2-3; 13 bases match TRBD2. This CDR3 region has 20 residues. V gave up 4 bases and J gave up 4 bases; unmatched junction bases: 17. Germline V gene lookup returns CDR1 LGHNA and CDR2 YNFKEQ. Here the CDR3 reads CASSLNLGTSGTVGSDTQYF. The DNA for the CDR3 is TGTGCCAGCAGCCTCAATCTCGGGACTAGCGGGACCGTAGGCTCAGATACGCAGTATTTT.

This chain connects TRBV29-1 to TRBJ2-5, with TRBD2 matching 11 bases. CDR3 length equals 12 residues. CDR1 and CDR2 (germline): SQVTM, ANQGSEA. The V and J ends lost 8 bases and 5 bases, in that order; junction bases with no gene match: 4. The CDR3: CSLIAGGETQYF. The CDR3 region has the DNA TGCAGCCTCATAGCGGGAGGGGAGACCCAGTACTTC.

The chain uses TRBV28 and TRBJ2-4; 11 nucleotides agree with TRBD1. Losses at the gene ends were 6 bases for V and 8 bases for J; bases not matched to a gene: 6. Per germline, CDR1 MDHEN and CDR2 SYDVKM. The CDR3 spans 14 residues. The CDR3 sequence is CASSPPGQGDIQYF. The CDR3 nucleotides read TGTGCCAGCAGCCCACCGGGACAGGGGGACATTCAGTACTTC.

This rearrangement joins TRBV6-6 to TRBJ1-5; D remains unclear. V was shortened by 2 bases and J by 7 bases, with 9 bases between the two germline ends. CDR3 length: 13 residues. Per germline, CDR1 MNHNY and CDR2 SVGAGI (reference sequence). Here the CDR3 DNA reads TGTGCCAGCAGTTACGGAGGGAGCCAGCCCCAGCATTTT. Protein: CASSYGGSQPQHF.

The chain uses TRBV29-1 and TRBJ2-5, with TRBD1 matching 8 bases. The CDR3 length is 12 residues. Trimming cost V 7 bases and J 9 bases; bases outside gene matches: 10. The germline V gene encodes CDR1 SQVTM and CDR2 ANQGSEA. CDR3 amino acids: CSGSWGTGAQYF. Here the CDR3 DNA reads TGCAGCGGTTCGTGGGGGACAGGCGCCCAGTACTTC.

A word on this clone: At one boundary the junction diverges from the germline segment, which might be a read error. The chain recombines TRBV7-7 with TRBJ2-5; D ambiguous. Germline assignment: CDR1 SSHAT and CDR2 FNYEAQ (reference sequence). CDR3 size: 17 residues. The CDR3 reads CASSLGSFVGSAETQYF. The CDR3 DNA reads as TGTGCTAGCAGCTTAGGGTCATTCGTCGGCTCGGCGGAGACCCAGTACTTC.

The chain recombines TRBV30 with TRBJ1-1, with TRBD1 matching 7 bases. Trimming cost V 5 bases and J 0 bases; bases outside gene matches: 3. This CDR3 region has 13 residues. Per the germline V gene, CDR1 is GTSNPN and CDR2 is SVGIG (reference sequence). The CDR3: CAWEGQMNTEAFF. CDR3 DNA sequence: TGTGCCTGGGAGGGACAGATGAACACTGAAGCTTTCTTT.

The chain uses TRBV7-6 and TRBJ1-1; D gene uncertain. The CDR3 is 15 residues long. Germline assignment: CDR1 SGHVS and CDR2 FNYEAQ. V lost 2 bases and J lost 2, with 12 bases in between. For the CDR3, the DNA is TGTGCCAGCAGCTTAAGGGTGGCAGACAACACTGAAGCTTTCTTT. It yields the protein CASSLRVADNTEAFF. The full variable domain, its missing parts supplied by reference TRBV7-6 and TRBJ1-1, is GAGVSQSPRYKVTKRGQDVALRCDPISGHVSLYWYRQALGQGPEFLTYFNYEAQQDKSGLPNDRFSAERPEGSISTLTIQRTEQRDSAMYRCASSLRVADNTEAFFGQGTRLTVV.

The gene calls are TRBV6-1 and TRBJ1-2; D is ambiguous. V lost 8 bases and J lost 8, with 21 bases in between. The CDR3 runs 14 residues. CDR1 and CDR2 (germline): MNHNS, SASEGT. The CDR3 DNA reads TGTGCCAGCCTTTATGATGGTTTCCCGGGAGGCTACACCTTC. It translates to CASLYDGFPGGYTF.

V gene TRBV29-1 combines with J gene TRBJ2-7, with 10 bases that match TRBD2. This CDR3 region has 13 residues. The V gene end was trimmed by 8 bases and the J gene end by 4 bases; junction bases not matched to a gene: 8. In germline, CDR1 is SQVTM, CDR2 ANQGSEA. CDR3 nucleotide sequence: TGCAGCACCTCTAGCGGGAGAGGGTACGAGCAGTACTTC. Its protein product is CSTSSGRGYEQYF.

The CDR3 loop reads CAWSDGVRAPTYGYTF. In DNA, the CDR3 is TGTGCCTGGAGTGATGGAGTCAGGGCCCCTACTTATGGCTACACCTTC. The chain employs TRBV30 and TRBJ1-2; the D gene is possibly TRBD1 (5 bases). With 1 base removed from V and 5 bases from J, the gap between germline ends came to 20 bases. CDR1 GTSNPN and CDR2 SVGIG come from the germline V gene (reference sequence). This CDR3 contains 16 residues. The variable domain in full, with the rest retrieved from reference TRBV30 and TRBJ1-2, is SQTIHQWPATLVQPVGSPLSLECTVEGTSNPNLYWYRQAAGRGLQLLFYSVGIGQISSEVPQNLSASRPQDRQFILSSKKLLLSDSGFYLCAWSDGVRAPTYGYTFGSGTRLTVV.

This rearrangement joins TRBV19 to TRBJ2-2, with D uncertain. V dropped 6 bases and J dropped 3 bases, with 17 bases sitting between them. The germline V gene has CDR1 LNHDA and CDR2 SQIVND (reference sequence). The CDR3 spans 16 residues. The CDR3 DNA follows: TGTGCCAGTAGAACCCCCGGGCAGGTGTACACCGGGGAGCTGTTTTTT. Its translation is CASRTPGQVYTGELFF.

The chain uses TRBV9 and TRBJ2-7, with D maybe TRBD2 (6 bases). This CDR3 region has 15 residues. V was trimmed by 0 bases and J by 6 bases, leaving 16 bases between them. The germline V gene has CDR1 SGDLS and CDR2 YYNGEE. The CDR3 spells CASSVDPSGWLEQYF. The DNA of the CDR3 is TGTGCCAGCAGCGTAGACCCCAGCGGGTGGCTCGAGCAGTACTTC.

The rearrangement uses TRBV6-5 and TRBJ1-2; D is uncertain. The CDR3 is 15 amino acids. Germline V gene sequence: CDR1 MNHEY, CDR2 SVGAGI. V dropped 10 bases and J dropped 2 bases, with 20 bases sitting between them. The DNA for the CDR3 is TGTGCCACCGCGAAAAGTGCGGGAGGGAACTATGGCTACACCTTC. It encodes CATAKSAGGNYGYTF.

The chain combines TRBV2 with TRBJ2-1, with 8 bases that match TRBD2. Unmatched junction bases numbered 14, after V lost 5 bases and J lost 8 bases. The CDR3 is 16 amino acids. CDR1 and CDR2 from the germline V gene are SNHLY and FYNNEI. Here the CDR3 DNA reads TGTGCCAGCAGTCATCAGGGGTCTAGCGGGTATGATGAGCAGTTCTTC. It encodes CASSHQGSSGYDEQFF.